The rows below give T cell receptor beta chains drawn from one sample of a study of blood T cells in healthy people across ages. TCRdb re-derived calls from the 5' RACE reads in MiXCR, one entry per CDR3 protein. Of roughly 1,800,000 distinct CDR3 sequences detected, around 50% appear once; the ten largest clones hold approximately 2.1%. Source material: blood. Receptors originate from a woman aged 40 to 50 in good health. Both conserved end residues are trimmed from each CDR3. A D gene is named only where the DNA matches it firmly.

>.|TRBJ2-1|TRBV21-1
ASRRDRTGNNEQF
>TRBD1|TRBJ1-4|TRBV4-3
ARSQVQGAGEKLF
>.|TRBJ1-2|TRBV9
ASSVAGPNYGYT
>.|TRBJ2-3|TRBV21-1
ASSKAGTGDTDTQY
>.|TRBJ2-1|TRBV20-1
SARGFLHNEQF
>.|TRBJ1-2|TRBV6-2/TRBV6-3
ASQAGEYYGYT
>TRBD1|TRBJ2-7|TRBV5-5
ASSLADRVYEQY
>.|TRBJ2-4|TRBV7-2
ASSLTAMAKNIQY
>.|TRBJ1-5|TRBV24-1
ATADSSNQPQH
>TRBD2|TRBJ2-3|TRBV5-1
ASSLSRGSPDTQY
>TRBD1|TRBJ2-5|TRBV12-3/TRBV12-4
ASSFWGTGGQTQY
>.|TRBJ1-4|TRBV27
ASSSLNEKLF
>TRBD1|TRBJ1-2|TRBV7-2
ASSTRQGAGYGYT
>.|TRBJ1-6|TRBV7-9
ASSFDRATNSPLH
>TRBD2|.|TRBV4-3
ASSQESFAGGLVVEQY
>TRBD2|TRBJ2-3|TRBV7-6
ASSLSGGGHTQY
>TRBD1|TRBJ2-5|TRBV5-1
ASSLAGQGGHEQY
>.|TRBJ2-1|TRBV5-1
ASSPDPTSYNEQF
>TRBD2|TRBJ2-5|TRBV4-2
ASSQEIMVATSGKETQY
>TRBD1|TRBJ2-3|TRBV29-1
SVESFGLGQGILITDTQY
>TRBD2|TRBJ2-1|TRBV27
ASSSRTKRGSYNEQF
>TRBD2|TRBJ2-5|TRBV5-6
ASSSLVERGVETQY
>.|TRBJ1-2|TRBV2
ASIEKETDHYGYT
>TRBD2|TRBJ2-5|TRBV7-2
ASSFSGLEGETQY
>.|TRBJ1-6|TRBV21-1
ASSKPTYIDLVGGPYSPLH
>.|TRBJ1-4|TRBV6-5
ASRTWTATNEKLF
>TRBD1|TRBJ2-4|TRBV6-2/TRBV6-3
ASRQGAGKNIQY
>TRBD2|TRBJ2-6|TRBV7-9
AGRGSGANVLT
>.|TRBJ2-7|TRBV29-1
SAAPGPDSAEQY
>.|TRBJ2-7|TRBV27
ASSLQTGGSYEQY
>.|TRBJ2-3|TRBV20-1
SARVKPDTIFRDTQY
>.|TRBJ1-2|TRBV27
ASGPGRYYGYT
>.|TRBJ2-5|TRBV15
ATSRAGTQETQY